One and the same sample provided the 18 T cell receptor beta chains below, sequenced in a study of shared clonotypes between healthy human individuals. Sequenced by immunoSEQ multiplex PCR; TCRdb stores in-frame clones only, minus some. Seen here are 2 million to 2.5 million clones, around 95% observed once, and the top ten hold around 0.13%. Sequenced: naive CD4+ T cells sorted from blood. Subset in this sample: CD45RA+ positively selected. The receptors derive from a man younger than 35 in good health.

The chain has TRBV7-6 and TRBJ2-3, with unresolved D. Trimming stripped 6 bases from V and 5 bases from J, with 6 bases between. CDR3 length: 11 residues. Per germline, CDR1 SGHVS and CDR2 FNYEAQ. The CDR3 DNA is TGTGCCAGCAGACTTGGAGATACGCAGTATTTT. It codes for CASRLGDTQYF.

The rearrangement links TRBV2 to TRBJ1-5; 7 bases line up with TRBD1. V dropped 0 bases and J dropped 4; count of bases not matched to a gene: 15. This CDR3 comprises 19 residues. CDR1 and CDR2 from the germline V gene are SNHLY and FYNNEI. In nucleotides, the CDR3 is TGTGCCAGCAGTGAAGCGCTGACAGGGAAGGTAACGAGGAATCAGCCCCAGCATTTT. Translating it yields CASSEALTGKVTRNQPQHF.

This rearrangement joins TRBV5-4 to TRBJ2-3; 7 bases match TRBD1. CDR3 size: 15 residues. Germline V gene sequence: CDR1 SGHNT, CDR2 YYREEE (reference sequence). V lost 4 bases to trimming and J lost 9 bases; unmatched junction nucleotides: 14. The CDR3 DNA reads TGTGCCAGCAGCCCAAGACAAAAAGACAGGGCCACGCAGTATTTT. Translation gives CASSPRQKDRATQYF.

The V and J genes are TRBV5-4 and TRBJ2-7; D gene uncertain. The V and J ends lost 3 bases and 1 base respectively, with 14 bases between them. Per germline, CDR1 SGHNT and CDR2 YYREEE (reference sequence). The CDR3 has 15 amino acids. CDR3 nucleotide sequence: TGTGCCAGCAGCTCCCCCCGCCAGCGTTCCTACGAGCAGTACTTC. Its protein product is CASSSPRQRSYEQYF.

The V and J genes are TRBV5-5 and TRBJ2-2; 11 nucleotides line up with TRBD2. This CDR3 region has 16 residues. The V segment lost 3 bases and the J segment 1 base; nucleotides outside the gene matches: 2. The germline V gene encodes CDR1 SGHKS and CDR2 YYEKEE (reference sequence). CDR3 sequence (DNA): TGTGCCAGCAGCTCCGGGACTAGCGGGAACACCGGGGAGCTGTTTTTT. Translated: CASSSGTSGNTGELFF.

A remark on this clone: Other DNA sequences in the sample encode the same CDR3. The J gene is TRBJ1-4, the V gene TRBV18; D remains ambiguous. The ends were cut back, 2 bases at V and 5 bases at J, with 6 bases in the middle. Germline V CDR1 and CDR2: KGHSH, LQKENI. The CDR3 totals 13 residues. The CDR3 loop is CASSPGVNEKLFF. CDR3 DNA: TGTGCCAGCTCACCAGGGGTGAATGAAAAACTGTTTTTT.

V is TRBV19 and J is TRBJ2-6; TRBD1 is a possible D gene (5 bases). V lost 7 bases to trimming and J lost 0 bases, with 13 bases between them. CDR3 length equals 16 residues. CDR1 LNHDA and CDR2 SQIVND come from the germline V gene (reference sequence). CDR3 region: CASKRQGLSGANVLTF. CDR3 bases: TGTGCCAGTAAACGCCAGGGCCTCTCTGGGGCCAACGTCCTGACTTTC.

The CDR3, as DNA: TGTGCCAGCAGCTTAGAAAAATCAGGGGAGCTGTTTTTT. Translation gives CASSLEKSGELFF. This chain links TRBV7-9 with TRBJ2-2; D is unresolved. V was shortened by 1 base and J by 8 bases, with 8 bases between the two germline ends. Germline CDR1 and CDR2: SEHNR and FQNEAQ (reference sequence). There are 13 residues in the CDR3.

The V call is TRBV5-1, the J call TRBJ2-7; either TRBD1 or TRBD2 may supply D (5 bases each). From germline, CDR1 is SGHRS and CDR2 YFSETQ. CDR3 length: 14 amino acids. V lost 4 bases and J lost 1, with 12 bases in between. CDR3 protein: CASSHRDGSYEQYF. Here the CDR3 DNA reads TGCGCCAGCAGCCACCGGGACGGATCCTACGAGCAGTACTTC.

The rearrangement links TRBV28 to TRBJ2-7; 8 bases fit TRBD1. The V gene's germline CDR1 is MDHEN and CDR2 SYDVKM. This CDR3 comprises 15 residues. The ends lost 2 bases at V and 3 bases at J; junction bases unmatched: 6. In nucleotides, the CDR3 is TGTGCCAGCAGTTTAATCGGACAGGGTCACTACGAGCAGTACTTC. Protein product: CASSLIGQGHYEQYF.

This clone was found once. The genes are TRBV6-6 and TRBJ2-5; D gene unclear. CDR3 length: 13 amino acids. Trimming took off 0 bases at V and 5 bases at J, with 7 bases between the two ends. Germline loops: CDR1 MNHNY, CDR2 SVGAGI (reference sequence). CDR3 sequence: CASSYSGKETQYF. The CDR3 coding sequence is TGTGCCAGCAGTTACTCGGGGAAGGAGACCCAGTACTTC.

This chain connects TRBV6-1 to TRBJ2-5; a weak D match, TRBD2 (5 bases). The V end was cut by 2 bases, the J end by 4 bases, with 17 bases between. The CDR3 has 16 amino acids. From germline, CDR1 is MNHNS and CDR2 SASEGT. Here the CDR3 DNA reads TGTGCCAGCAGTGAAAGTTGGCACGGAGGCCGAGAGACCCAGTACTTC. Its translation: CASSESWHGGRETQYF.

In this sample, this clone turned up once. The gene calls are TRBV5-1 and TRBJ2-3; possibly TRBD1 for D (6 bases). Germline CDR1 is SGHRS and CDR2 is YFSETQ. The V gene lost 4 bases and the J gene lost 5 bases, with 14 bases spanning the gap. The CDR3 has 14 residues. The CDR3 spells CASSGGHSGDTQYF. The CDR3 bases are TGCGCCAGCAGCGGGGGCCATAGTGGAGATACGCAGTATTTT.

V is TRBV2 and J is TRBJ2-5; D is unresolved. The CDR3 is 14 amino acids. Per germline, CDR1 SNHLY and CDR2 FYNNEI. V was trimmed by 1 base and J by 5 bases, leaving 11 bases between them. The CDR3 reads CASSEVSLGETQYF. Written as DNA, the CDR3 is TGTGCCAGCAGTGAAGTTAGCTTAGGGGAGACCCAGTACTTC. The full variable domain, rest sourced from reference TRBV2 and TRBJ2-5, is EPEVTQTPSHQVTQMGQEVILRCVPISNHLYFYWYRQILGQKVEFLVSFYNNEISEKSEIFDDQFSVERPDGSNFTLKIRSTKLEDSAMYFCASSEVSLGETQYFGPGTRLLVL.

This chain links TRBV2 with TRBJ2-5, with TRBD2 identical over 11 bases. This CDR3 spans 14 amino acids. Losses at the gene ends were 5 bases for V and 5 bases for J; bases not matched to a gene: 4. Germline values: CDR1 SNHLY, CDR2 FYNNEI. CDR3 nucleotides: TGTGCCAGCAGTACTAGCGGGGGTCGGGAGACCCAGTACTTC. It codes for CASSTSGGRETQYF.

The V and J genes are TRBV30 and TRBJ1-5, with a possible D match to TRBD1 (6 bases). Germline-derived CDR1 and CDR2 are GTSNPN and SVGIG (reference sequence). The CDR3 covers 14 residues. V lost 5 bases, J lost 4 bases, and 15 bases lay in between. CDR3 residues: CAWARGAGNQPQHF. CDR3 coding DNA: TGTGCCTGGGCCCGGGGGGCAGGGAATCAGCCCCAGCATTTT.

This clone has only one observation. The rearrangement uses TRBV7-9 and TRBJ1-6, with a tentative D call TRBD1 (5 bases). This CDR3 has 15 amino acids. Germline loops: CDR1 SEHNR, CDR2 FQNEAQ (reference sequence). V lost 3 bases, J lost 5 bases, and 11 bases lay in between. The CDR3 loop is CASSFQGADNSPLHF. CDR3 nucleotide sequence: TGTGCCAGCAGCTTTCAAGGGGCAGATAATTCACCCCTCCACTTT.

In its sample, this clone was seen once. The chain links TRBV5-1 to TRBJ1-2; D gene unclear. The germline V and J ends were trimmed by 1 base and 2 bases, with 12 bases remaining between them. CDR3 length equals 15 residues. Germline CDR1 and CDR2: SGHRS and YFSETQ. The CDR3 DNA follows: TGCGCCAGCAGCTTGATGGATCCAGCGAACTATGGCTACACCTTC. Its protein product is CASSLMDPANYGYTF.